What follows are 16 T cell receptor beta chains derived from one specimen sequenced in a study of cytomegalovirus exposure and HLA in healthy donors. This PCR relied on a set of 60 Vbeta primers and 13 Jbeta primers. The data were produced by immunoSEQ multiplex PCR, yet TCRdb's version contains in-frame clones alone and is incomplete. Of about 140,000 clones in the sample, about four fifths are singletons; the top ten hold around 1.3%. Sequenced: PBMCs. The receptors originated from a woman aged 40 to 49 in good health and CMV-seronegative.

This chain links TRBV5-1 with TRBJ1-1, with unresolved D. The germline V gene encodes CDR1 SGHRS and CDR2 YFSETQ. Trimming removed 0 bases at V and 0 bases at J, with 9 bases between. This CDR3 is 15 amino acids long. CDR3 DNA sequence: TGCGCCAGCAGCTTGGACAGAGCAATGAACACTGAAGCTTTCTTT. Amino acids: CASSLDRAMNTEAFF.

CDR3 in amino acids: CASSPALAAAYEQYF. CDR3 coding DNA: TGTGCCAGCTCACCGGCTTTAGCGGCAGCCTACGAGCAGTACTTC. The V and J genes are TRBV18 and TRBJ2-7; D is possibly TRBD2 (6 bases). Trimming stripped 3 bases from V and 2 bases from J, with 14 bases between. The CDR3 contains 15 residues. The germline gives CDR1 KGHSH, CDR2 LQKENI.

This chain links TRBV9 with TRBJ2-1; TRBD2 aligns across 10 bases. There are 16 residues in the CDR3. The germline V gene has CDR1 SGDLS and CDR2 YYNGEE. The trim removed 1 base at V and 1 base at J, leaving 2 bases unmatched. CDR3 loop: CASSVLAGGSYNEQFF. The CDR3 DNA reads TGTGCCAGCAGCGTATTAGCGGGGGGATCCTACAATGAGCAGTTCTTC.

The chain employs TRBV19 and TRBJ1-4; the match to TRBD1 covers 7 bases. CDR1 and CDR2 (germline): LNHDA, SQIVND (reference sequence). J lost 6 bases, V lost 5 bases, and 9 bases had no gene match. This CDR3 has 15 amino acids. CDR3 sequence (DNA): TGTGCCAGTAGTCCTCAGGGGGAAGGGGATGAAAAACTGTTTTTT. The encoded protein is CASSPQGEGDEKLFF.

Details on this clone: At one of its ends the junction is not consistent with the germline gene, which may arise from a read error. V and J are TRBV5-1 and TRBJ1-3, with D possibly being TRBD1 (5 bases). This CDR3 is 16 amino acids long. Germline V gene sequence: CDR1 SGHRS, CDR2 YFSETQ. Written as DNA, the CDR3 is TGCACCAGCAGCTCCCGACCAGGGTCCTCTGGAAACACCATATATTTT. It encodes CTSSSRPGSSGNTIYF. Supplemented by reference TRBV5-1 and TRBJ1-3, the full variable domain reads KAGVTQTPRYLIKTRGQQVTLSCSPISGHRSVSWYQQTPGQGLQFLFEYFSETQRNKGNFPGRFSGRQFSNSRSEMNVSTLELGDSALYLCTSSSRPGSSGNTIYFGEGSWLTVV.

In its sample, this clone was seen a few times. The chain uses TRBV6-6 and TRBJ2-1, with a possible D match to TRBD1 (5 bases). The CDR3 loop spans 14 amino acids. The ends were cut back, 8 bases at V and 0 bases at J, with 11 bases in the middle. The germline gives CDR1 MNHNY, CDR2 SVGAGI (reference sequence). CDR3 DNA sequence: TGTGCCAGCGGAGACAGCAGCTCCTACAATGAGCAGTTCTTC. As protein: CASGDSSSYNEQFF.

DNA for the CDR3: TGTGCCAGTAGTATTGGAGGCAGCTTCTTCAATCAGCCCCAGCATTTT. Its protein is CASSIGGSFFNQPQHF. This chain joins TRBV19 and TRBJ1-5; D gene ambiguous. This CDR3 contains 16 residues. Germline loops: CDR1 LNHDA, CDR2 SQIVND (reference sequence). The ends were cut back, 3 bases at V and 3 bases at J, with 15 bases in the middle. The full variable domain, rest sourced from reference TRBV19 and TRBJ1-5, is DGGITQSPKYLFRKEGQNVTLSCEQNLNHDAMYWYRQDPGQGLRLIYYSQIVNDFQKGDIAEGYSVSREKKESFPLTVTSAQKNPTAFYLCASSIGGSFFNQPQHFGDGTRLSIL.

This chain connects TRBV6-5 to TRBJ1-3, with D possibly TRBD1 on 5 matching bases. The germline V and J ends were trimmed by 2 bases and 2 bases, with 7 bases remaining between them. This CDR3 region has 14 residues. Per germline, CDR1 MNHEY and CDR2 SVGAGI. Here the CDR3 DNA reads TGTGCCAGCAGTTACGAGACAGCTGGAAACACCATATATTTT. Protein product: CASSYETAGNTIYF.

The rearrangement links TRBV5-1 to TRBJ1-1, with D hard to call. Germline assignment: CDR1 SGHRS and CDR2 YFSETQ. V lost 5 bases and J lost 2, with 13 bases in between. The CDR3 loop spans 14 amino acids. This CDR3 reads CASSFEGTNTEAFF. In DNA, the CDR3 is TGCGCCAGCAGTTTTGAGGGAACTAACACTGAAGCTTTCTTT.

The chain combines TRBV7-6 with TRBJ1-4; 8 bases map to TRBD1. CDR1 SGHVS and CDR2 FNYEAQ come from the germline V gene. CDR3 length: 16 amino acids. With 3 bases clipped from V and 1 base from J, the junction kept 4 bases outside the gene matches. CDR3 amino acids: CASSFGTGVTNEKLFF. Here the CDR3 DNA reads TGTGCCAGCAGCTTCGGGACAGGCGTAACTAATGAAAAACTGTTTTTT.

V gene TRBV28 combines with J gene TRBJ1-2; TRBD1 agrees at 7 bases. Per germline, CDR1 MDHEN and CDR2 SYDVKM. This CDR3 region has 14 residues. With V trimmed by 2 bases and J by 8 bases, 8 bases remained unmatched. Here the CDR3 DNA reads TGTGCCAGCAGTTTACGCGACAGGGTTGACGGCTACACCTTC. It codes for CASSLRDRVDGYTF.

This sequence joins TRBV28 and TRBJ1-4; D perhaps matches TRBD1 (5 bases). The CDR3 totals 15 residues. V lost 5 bases and J 2 bases, leaving 12 bases between the germline ends. The germline gives CDR1 MDHEN, CDR2 SYDVKM. The CDR3 DNA is TGTGCCAGCAGTCCGACCGACAGTACTAATGAAAAACTGTTTTTT. Its translation: CASSPTDSTNEKLFF.

The chain links TRBV19 to TRBJ1-3; no clear D gene. The CDR3 is 14 residues long. Germline lookup yields CDR1 LNHDA and CDR2 SQIVND (reference sequence). Deletions cut 2 bases from V and 0 bases from J, with 5 bases between. CDR3 in amino acids: CASSINFSGNTIYF. Here the CDR3 DNA reads TGTGCCAGTAGTATAAACTTCTCTGGAAACACCATATATTTT.

Only one count was recorded for this clone. V gene TRBV19 combines with J gene TRBJ1-4; tentative D call: TRBD1 (5 bases). V was cut by 2 bases and J by 5 bases, with 15 bases left in between. CDR1 LNHDA and CDR2 SQIVND come from the germline V gene (reference sequence). This CDR3 has 16 amino acids. The CDR3 loop is CASSILAKGLNEKLFF. In DNA, the CDR3 is TGTGCCAGTAGTATACTTGCAAAGGGACTGAATGAAAAACTGTTTTTT.

This clone has more than one count but fewer than ten. The V and J genes are TRBV5-1 and TRBJ2-7; D uncertain. Trimming removed 5 bases at V and 0 bases at J, with 6 bases between. From germline, CDR1 is SGHRS and CDR2 YFSETQ. The CDR3 totals 12 residues. The CDR3: CASSTDSYEQYF. Here the CDR3 DNA reads TGCGCCAGCAGTACAGACTCCTACGAGCAGTACTTC.

The genes are TRBV5-1 and TRBJ2-4; D gene unclear. Germline CDR1 and CDR2: SGHRS and YFSETQ. This CDR3 is built from 18 residues. Between the trimmed V and J ends, which lost 0 bases and 1 base, there was a span of 17 bases. In nucleotides, the CDR3 is TGCGCCAGCAGCTTGGGACTCGGAGCCCACCTCGCCAAAAACATTCAGTACTTC. Protein sequence: CASSLGLGAHLAKNIQYF.